This T cell receptor beta chain was identified in a study of cytomegalovirus exposure and HLA in healthy donors (TCRdb year 2017). Looking at the study overall: According to an earlier analysis of a few hundred of the donors, about 179 million T cells yielded roughly 110 million unique TCR beta sequences and about 300 Gb of sequence data. Typing coverage varied by locus: roughly 620-640 donors for A, B, C, DRB1 and DQB1; roughly 500 for DQA1; around 570 for DPA1; roughly 450 for DPB1. Both class I and class II loci were covered by HLA typing, at four-digit resolution. The genetic ancestry cluster associated with self-reported Caucasian donors included 70% to 85% of the 300 to 450 genotyped donors. Every discovery cohort repertoire had been produced on one sequencing platform. High-throughput TCR immunosequencing, statistical association of individual TCRs with disease status, and machine learning were combined to predict cytomegalovirus infection status. In an earlier analysis of around 540 of the donors, high-throughput TCR beta sequencing was used to judge whether each TCR beta V gene segment behaved as functional or pseudogenic. Four to six DR-DQ haplotypes were handled as single units for association and clustering, since linkage in the cohort was strong. A later analysis re-examined previously published TCR beta repertoires from about 670 donors and added high-resolution HLA genotyping to investigate patterns of TCR occurrence. Among some 410 genotyped donors of the cohort, an average of 235,054 unique TCR beta nucleotide sequences were sequenced per donor, approximately 20% of them non-productive. The later analysis used no new phenotypic data to find candidate immune exposures, relying instead on TCR beta sequences and their occurrence across donors. The aim of the study was to test whether cataloging public T cell receptors could identify signatures of past pathogen exposure. Using immunosequencing, the study profiled T cell repertoires from about 610 subjects and related those repertoires to cytomegalovirus serostatus. An early release that covered some 640 HLA-typed donors contained about 300 gigabases of sequencing data and tens of millions of unique TCR sequences. Along with the roughly 670-subject first cohort, a separate validation cohort of around 110 different subjects was used. Genome-wide SNP genotypes for about 55% of the 666 donors were used in a later genetic analysis, which treated that subset as a discovery cohort. Donor age, sex, ethnicity and CMV serostatus were compiled together with the repertoire data.

After removal of 4 bases from V and 2 bases from J, the junction retains 11 bases not matched to a gene. The CDR3 starts with the cysteine, ends with the phenylalanine, and has 18 residues. Only CDR3 DNA is held: 54 bases, read in frame from base 1. The germline V gene supplies CDR1 SGHDN and CDR2 FVKESK. The cohort comprised some 730 healthy bone marrow donors. At the time of sampling, all cohort members were nominally healthy, though unrecorded immune exposures were likely present. The donor was CMV seropositive and belonged to the group of 270 or so seropositive cohort members. Every donor gave a peripheral blood sample, and the peripheral blood mononuclear cells from that sample were used for TCR beta sequencing. Genomic DNA extraction from the blood cell samples was performed with the Qiagen DNeasy Blood Extraction Kit. Notes on this clone: No antigen is known for it. The input lacks base qualities; no much larger clone sits a single base away.

Libraries were made using the immunoSEQ multiplex PCR assay. The multiplex PCR relied on a mix of 60 forward primers for TCR Vbeta segments and 13 reverse primers for TCR Jbeta segments. The CDR3 region of rearranged TCR beta genes was amplified from genomic DNA with a multiplex PCR assay. Amplified TCR beta libraries were sequenced as 87-base-pair reads on the Illumina HiSeq System. The original pipeline was this. Across the roughly 670 repertoires, a later analysis counted tens of millions of unique TCR beta chains, some 11 million of which were shared by at least two donors. To remove PCR and sequencing errors, raw reads were error-corrected and collapsed into unique sequences using a nearest-neighbor algorithm that merged closely related sequences. CDR3 sequences were aligned to IMGT reference sequences to assign V, D and J gene segments. Each retained sequence needed at least a six-nucleotide match to both a V gene segment and a J gene segment. A rearrangement counted as productive if the CDR3 had no stop codons and remained in frame with V and J, and every other rearrangement counted as non-productive. CDR3 was defined according to IMGT convention as the region running from the second conserved V-encoded cysteine to the conserved J-encoded phenylalanine. The earlier analysis of roughly 590 of the donors excluded any sequence lacking an unambiguous match to a single V gene segment. In an earlier analysis of several hundred of the donors, V segments were called functional above 56.7% productive rearrangements and were called segregating when the between-donor standard deviation exceeded 5%. A statistical classification framework was developed to diagnose cytomegalovirus status using the catalog of TCR beta chain sequences. A later analysis assigned V and J genes by comparing TCR nucleotide sequences with IMGT/GENE-DB human TR gene sequences. A later analysis assigned CDR3 sequences and most-parsimonious VDJ recombination scenarios with the TCRdist pipeline. In a later analysis, each TCR beta chain was defined by its CDR3 amino acid sequence together with its V-gene family, and reads without a unique V-gene family were excluded. In a later analysis, around 650 highly shared, low-generation-probability nucleotide sequences were removed to address suspected cross-contamination and a sequencing artifact. In a later analysis, a clonal expansion index was calculated for each public chain from normalized within-repertoire ranks of inferred template counts. In a later analysis, generation probabilities were computed with a VDJ recombination model fitted to out-of-frame rearrangements, and the resulting probabilities were checked against IGoR. In a later analysis, TCR-TCR, TCR-HLA and TCR-CMV co-occurrence was scored with hypergeometric tests, and a repertoire-size bias correction was applied to TCR pairs. False discovery rates were estimated in a later analysis by permuting HLA or CMV assignments 20 times. In a later analysis, co-occurring TCRs were grouped with DBSCAN, and TCRdist sequence similarity was added when clustering was performed within HLA-allele-positive subsets. For co-occurrence clustering, repertoires with fewer than 30,000 or more than 120,000 public chains were excluded, along with roughly 5 repertoires with anomalous nucleotide sharing. TCRdb provides this immuneACCESS table in a form limited to in-frame rearrangements. Some clones are lacking; in checked studies, under half of them reflect an unresolved V gene, and why the rest are absent is not known. For V, J and clone size, that table is used; D and trimming come from the DNA. The sample table lists roughly 49,000 clones, about 81% of them with a count of one. The ten largest clonotypes hold around 2.5% of the sample.

Here is what the overall study found, with its caveats: A later analysis associated around 16,000 TCR beta sequences with specific HLA alleles at a false discovery rate of 0.05. Correlated functional status among segregating V segments might be attributable to linkage disequilibrium, but an unknown experimental factor could not be ruled out. Because counts were too low, about 17 rarely observed V segments, including chromosome 9 orphons, were excluded from the earlier analysis of 587 of the donors. The presence/absence analyses assumed that sequencing depth was roughly uniform across donors, and that assumption may not be true. A cluster of highly shared sequence variants was judged likely to represent a technical artifact of the sequencing pipeline. V-gene and J-gene trimming of TCR beta chains was associated with a missense DCLRE1C variant in a later genetic analysis, and the association was replicated in an independent cohort. The study listed 170 or so TCR beta chains as associated with cytomegalovirus. An earlier analysis of several hundred of the donors showed that most TCR beta V segments appeared in productive rearrangements either about 87% or about 30% of the time, which broadly matched IMGT annotations. In vitro tests confirmed that a few of the cytomegalovirus-associated TCR beta chains recognize cytomegalovirus antigens. Compared with equally common non-associated chains, HLA-associated TCR beta chains in a later analysis were more clonally expanded and had lower generation probabilities. Immune exposure information for the cohort was limited to CMV serostatus. Only TCR beta chains were sequenced in this cohort, and the absence of alpha or paired-chain data limited detectable features. Because HLA typing was missing for some donors at each locus, association tests included only the typed subset. When HLA alleles, especially DR and DQ, strongly co-occurred, TCR associations were difficult to assign to individual alleles. The authors suggested that the approach could potentially be extended to other disease states and immunological phenotypes. Compared with the roughly 700-donor mean, donors in an Asian-associated ancestry cluster had fewer N-insertions in productive TCRs, according to a later genetic analysis. The classifier was reported to diagnose cytomegalovirus status with high specificity and sensitivity in both the original and validation cohorts. In a later analysis, several top co-occurrence clusters were reported to appear linked to parvovirus B19, influenza, CMV and Epstein-Barr virus. According to a later analysis, most CMV-associated TCR beta chains appeared to be HLA-restricted, and the HLA associations seemed to be driven largely by CMV exposure. A further reported finding was that TCR beta sequences accurately predicted the HLA-A and HLA-B alleles for most subjects in the first cohort. In a later analysis, TCR association rates were found to vary across HLA loci, with the most associated TCRs seen for DRB1 alleles and the fewest for HLA-C alleles. While some public TCRs were present in many individuals, most TCR sequences turned up only very rarely across donors. Some IMGT-functional V segments, including TRBV6-2 and TRBV6-3, could not be distinguished by the 87-base-pair reads and were therefore excluded.

The receptor comes from a boy under 18 in good health and CMV-seropositive. The specimen was PBMCs. The chain employs TRBV14 and TRBJ2-3; TRBD2 matches 11 bases in the middle. The CDR3 is CASSRWNRLAGNTDTQYF. The DNA sequence is given as TGTGCCAGCAGCCGCTGGAATCGACTAGCGGGAAACACAGATACGCAGTATTTT.